The table lists the clone carrying this TCR beta chain with many counts. Its specificity is not known. This specimen comes from a study of beta chain features in type 1 diabetes. General study findings and limits: Type 1 diabetes patients had fewer VDJ junction insertions and more deletions. Patients with Type 1 diabetes showed moderately but significantly shorter TCRB CDR3s in all four CD4+ subsets. Shorter templates might be favored by PCR, and equally so in patients and in controls.

The V end lost 0 bases, the J end lost 5 bases, and 11 bases lay between the germline ends. The CDR3 is made up of 15 amino acids. Germline V gene sequence: CDR1 SGHTA, CDR2 FQGTGA. The collection from each donor was one heparinised blood draw averaging approximately 110 mL. A sort by CD45RO/CCR7/CD25/CD127/CD95/CD27 yielded CD4+ naive, central memory, regulatory and stem cell-like memory cells. The sequenced template was cDNA made from the entire isolated RNA. Libraries were prepared by immunoSEQ multiplex PCR; TCRdb keeps only in-frame clonotypes and omits some of them. In the table there are 120,000 or so clones, around a sixth of which are singletons.

The V call is TRBV7-3, the J call TRBJ2-1, with D maybe TRBD2 (6 bases). The sequence was collected from a man younger than 35 with type 1 diabetes. Source material: central memory CD4+ T cells from blood. CDR3 in amino acids: CASSLTREVDNEQFF. The CDR3 DNA sequence: TGTGCCAGCAGCTTAACTAGGGAGGTTGACAATGAGCAGTTCTTC. The full variable domain, in which reference TRBV7-3 and TRBJ2-1 provide the parts outside the CDR3, is GAGVSQTPSNKVTEKGKYVELRCDPISGHTALYWYRQSLGQGPEFLIYFQGTGAADDSGLPNDRFFAVRPEGSVSTLKIQRTERGDSAVYLCASSLTREVDNEQFFGPGTRLTVL.